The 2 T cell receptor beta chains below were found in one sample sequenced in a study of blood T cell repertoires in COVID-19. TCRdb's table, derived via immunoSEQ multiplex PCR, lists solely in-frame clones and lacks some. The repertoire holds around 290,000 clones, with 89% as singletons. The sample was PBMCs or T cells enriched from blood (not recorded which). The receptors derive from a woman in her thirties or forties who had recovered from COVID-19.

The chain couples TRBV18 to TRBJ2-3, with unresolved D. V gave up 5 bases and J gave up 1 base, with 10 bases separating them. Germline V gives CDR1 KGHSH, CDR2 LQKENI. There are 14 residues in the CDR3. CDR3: CASSTTSGTDTQYF. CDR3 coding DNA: TGTGCCAGCTCAACCACGTCGGGCACAGATACGCAGTATTTT.

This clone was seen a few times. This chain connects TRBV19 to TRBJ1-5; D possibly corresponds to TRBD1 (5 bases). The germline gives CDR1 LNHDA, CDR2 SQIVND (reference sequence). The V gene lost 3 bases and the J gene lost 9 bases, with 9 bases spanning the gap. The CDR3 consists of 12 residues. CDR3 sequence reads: CASSISQGPQHF. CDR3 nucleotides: TGTGCCAGTAGTATCTCCCAGGGGCCCCAGCATTTT.